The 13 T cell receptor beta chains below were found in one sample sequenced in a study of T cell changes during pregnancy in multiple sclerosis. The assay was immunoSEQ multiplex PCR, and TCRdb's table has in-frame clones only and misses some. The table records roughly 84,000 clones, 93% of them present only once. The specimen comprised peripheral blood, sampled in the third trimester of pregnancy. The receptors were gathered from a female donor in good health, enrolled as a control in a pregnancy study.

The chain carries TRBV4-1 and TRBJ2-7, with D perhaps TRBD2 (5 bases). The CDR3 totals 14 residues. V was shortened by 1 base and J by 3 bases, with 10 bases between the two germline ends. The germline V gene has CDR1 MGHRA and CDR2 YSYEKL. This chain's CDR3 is CASSQVGVSYEQYF. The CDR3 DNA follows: TGCGCCAGCAGCCAAGTCGGGGTCAGCTACGAGCAGTACTTC.

CDR3: CASSLSGTGGQFF. The CDR3 DNA sequence: TGTGCCAGCAGCCTCTCCGGGACAGGGGGGCAGTTCTTC. V and J are TRBV7-6 and TRBJ2-1, with 11 positions matching TRBD1. Germline V CDR1 and CDR2: SGHVS, FNYEAQ. The CDR3 runs 13 residues. V was pared by 5 bases and J by 12 bases, with 6 bases of the junction left unmatched.

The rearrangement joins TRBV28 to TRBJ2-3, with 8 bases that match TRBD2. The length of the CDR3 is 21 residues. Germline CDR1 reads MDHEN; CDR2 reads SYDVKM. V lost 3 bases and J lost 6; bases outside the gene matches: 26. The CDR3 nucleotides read TGTGCCAGCAGTTTGCCCCCGCCCGGGGAGTGGCGGAGCGGGAGTACCGATACGCAGTATTTT. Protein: CASSLPPPGEWRSGSTDTQYF.

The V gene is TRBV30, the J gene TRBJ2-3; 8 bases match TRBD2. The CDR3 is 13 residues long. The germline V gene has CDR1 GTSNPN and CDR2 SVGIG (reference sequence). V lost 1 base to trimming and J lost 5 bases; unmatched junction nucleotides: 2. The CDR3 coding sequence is TGTGCCTGGAGTGAGCGGGAGCTAGATACGCAGTATTTT. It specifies CAWSERELDTQYF.

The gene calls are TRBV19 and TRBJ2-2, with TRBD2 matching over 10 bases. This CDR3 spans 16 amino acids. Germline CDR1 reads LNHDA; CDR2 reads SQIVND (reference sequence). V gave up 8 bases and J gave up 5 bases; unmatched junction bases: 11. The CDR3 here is CASCRTRTSGTGELFF. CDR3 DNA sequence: TGTGCCAGTTGTAGGACGCGGACTAGCGGTACCGGGGAGCTGTTTTTT.

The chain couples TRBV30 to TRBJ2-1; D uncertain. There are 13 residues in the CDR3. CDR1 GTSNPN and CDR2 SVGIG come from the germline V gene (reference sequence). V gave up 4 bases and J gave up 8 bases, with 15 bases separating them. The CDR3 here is CAWTVATGHEQFF. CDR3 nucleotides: TGTGCCTGGACCGTGGCTACGGGTCATGAGCAGTTCTTC.

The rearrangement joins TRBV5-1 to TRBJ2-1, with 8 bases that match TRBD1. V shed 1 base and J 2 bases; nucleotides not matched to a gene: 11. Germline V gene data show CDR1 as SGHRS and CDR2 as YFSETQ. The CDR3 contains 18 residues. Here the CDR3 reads CASSLNRGWAGAYNEQFF. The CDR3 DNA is TGCGCCAGCAGCTTGAACAGGGGGTGGGCAGGTGCCTACAATGAGCAGTTCTTC.

CDR3 nucleotides: TGCGCCAGCAGAAGGACACCTAATAGCAATCAGCCCCAGCATTTT. Translation gives CASRRTPNSNQPQHF. The gene calls are TRBV5-1 and TRBJ1-5; TRBD1 is a possible D gene (5 bases). CDR1 is SGHRS, CDR2 YFSETQ, per germline. The V gene lost 5 bases and the J gene lost 0 bases, with 12 bases spanning the gap. The CDR3 length is 15 residues.

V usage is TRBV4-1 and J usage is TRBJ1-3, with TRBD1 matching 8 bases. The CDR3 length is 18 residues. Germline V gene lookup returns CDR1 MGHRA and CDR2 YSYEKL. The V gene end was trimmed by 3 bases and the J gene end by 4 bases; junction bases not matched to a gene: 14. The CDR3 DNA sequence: TGCGCCAGCAGCCATGGGACAGGAGTCGCCAAATTCGGAAACACCATATATTTT. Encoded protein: CASSHGTGVAKFGNTIYF.

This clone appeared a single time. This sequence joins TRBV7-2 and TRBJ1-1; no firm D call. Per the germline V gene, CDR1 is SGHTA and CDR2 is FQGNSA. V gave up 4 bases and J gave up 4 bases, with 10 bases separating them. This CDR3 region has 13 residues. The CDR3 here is CASSYPGSTEAFF. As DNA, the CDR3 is TGTGCCAGCAGCTACCCGGGATCCACTGAAGCTTTCTTT.

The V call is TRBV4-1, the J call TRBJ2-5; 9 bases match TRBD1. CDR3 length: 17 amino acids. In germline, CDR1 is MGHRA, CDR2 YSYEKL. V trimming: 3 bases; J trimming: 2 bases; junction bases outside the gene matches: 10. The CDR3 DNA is TGCGCCAGCAGCCAGATCGGACAGGGGCCCAGGCAAGAGACCCAGTACTTC. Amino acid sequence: CASSQIGQGPRQETQYF.

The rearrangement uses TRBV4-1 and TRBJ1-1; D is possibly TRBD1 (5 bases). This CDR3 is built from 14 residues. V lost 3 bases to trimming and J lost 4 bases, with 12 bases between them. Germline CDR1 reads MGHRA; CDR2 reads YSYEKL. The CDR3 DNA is TGCGCCAGCAGCCACAGGGTAAGGGGCACTGAAGCTTTCTTT. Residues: CASSHRVRGTEAFF.

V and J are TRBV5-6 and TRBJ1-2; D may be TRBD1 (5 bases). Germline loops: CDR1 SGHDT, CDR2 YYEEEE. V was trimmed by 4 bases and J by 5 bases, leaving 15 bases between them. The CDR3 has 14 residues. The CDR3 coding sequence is TGTGCCAGCAGCGCACAGGATTTGAGTTATGGCTACACCTTC. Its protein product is CASSAQDLSYGYTF.